This T cell receptor beta chain was documented in a study of Graves' ophthalmopathy and Graves' hyperthyroidism. Beta-chain TCR CDR3 regions were amplified from RNA transcripts. RT-PCR in the first round used HTBI primers; a second-round multiplex PCR followed. A single record per CDR3 protein comes from TCRdb applying MiXCR to the multiplex PCR reads. The table has a few hundred thousand distinct CDR3 sequences, about 18% seen once; the top ten hold around 2.4%. What supplied the PBMCs was approximately 10 ml of fresh peripheral blood. V dropped 4 bases and J dropped 3; count of bases not matched to a gene: 4. The CDR3 loop spans 16 amino acids. From germline, CDR1 is MDHEN and CDR2 SYDVKM. The table lists this clonotype with many counts.

This chain joins TRBV28 and TRBJ2-2; the match to TRBD1 covers 11 bases. The sequence was collected from an adult woman with stable Graves' hyperthyroidism. The sequenced sample was peripheral blood. The CDR3 DNA reads TGTGCCAGCAGTTGGGGGACAGGGGGGTACACCGGGGAGCTGTTTTTT. It translates to CASSWGTGGYTGELFF. The entire variable domain, with the rest obtained from reference TRBV28 and TRBJ2-2, is as follows: DVKVTQSSRYLVKRTGEKVFLECVQDMDHENMFWYRQDPGLGLRLIYFSYDVKMKEKGDIPEGYSVSREKKERFSLILESASTNQTSMYLCASSWGTGGYTGELFFGEGSRLTVL.